The next 17 T cell receptor beta chains were all read from a single sample in a study of T cells in Graves' hyperthyroidism and ophthalmopathy. The source material, RNA transcripts, was used to amplify TCR beta CDR3 regions. The HTBI primer set served for first-round RT-PCR of the TCR CDR3. TCRdb passed the multiplex PCR reads through MiXCR, listing each CDR3 protein once. The sample shows a few hundred thousand distinct CDR3 sequences, approximately 15% of them seen only once. The sample comprised blood. The receptors stem from a woman in her twenties or thirties with Graves' hyperthyroidism.

This clonotype was detected a few times. The chain couples TRBV15 to TRBJ2-7, with TRBD2 matching over 10 bases. This CDR3 has 17 residues. The germline CDR1 and CDR2 sequences are LNHNV and YYDKDF (reference sequence). The junction had 7 bases not matched to a gene; V was cut back by 1 base and J by 1 base. CDR3 region: CATSRGPGTSASYEQYF. For the CDR3, the DNA is TGTGCCACCAGCAGAGGACCCGGGACTAGCGCTTCCTACGAGCAGTACTTC.

This clonotype was detected a few times. The chain combines TRBV5-1 with TRBJ2-7; 10 positions match TRBD2. The CDR3 runs to 14 residues. Per germline, CDR1 SGHRS and CDR2 YFSETQ. The trim removed 3 bases at V and 3 bases at J, leaving 3 bases unmatched. The CDR3 region is CASSWTSGVYEQYF. The CDR3 nucleotides are TGCGCCAGCAGCTGGACTAGCGGAGTCTACGAGCAGTACTTC.

The chain combines TRBV24-1 with TRBJ2-1, with 16 nucleotides matching TRBD2. J lost 6 bases, V lost 8 bases, and 6 bases had no gene match. Germline V gene lookup returns CDR1 KGHDR and CDR2 SFDVKD. The CDR3 loop spans 16 amino acids. CDR3 sequence reads: CATMGTSGRDSNEQFF. CDR3 sequence (DNA): TGTGCCACCATGGGGACTAGCGGGAGGGATAGCAATGAGCAGTTCTTC.

The table lists this clonotype with many counts. This chain's CDR3 is CASGPGQGPDTQYF. The DNA of the CDR3 is TGTGCTAGTGGTCCGGGACAGGGGCCAGATACGCAGTATTTT. This chain links TRBV12-5 with TRBJ2-3, with 10 bases matching TRBD1. This CDR3 has 14 amino acids. V dropped 5 bases and J dropped 4; count of bases not matched to a gene: 3. Germline V lookup: CDR1 LGHNT, CDR2 FRNRAP.

Turning to this clonotype: Given a much more abundant clone one base away, this may be a read error. The chain joins TRBV20-1 to TRBJ2-3; 10 positions match TRBD2. Germline CDR1 reads DFQATT; CDR2 reads SNEGSKA (reference sequence). CDR3 length equals 13 residues. The CDR3 nucleotides read TGCAGTGCTTATAGCGGGGGGACAGATACGGAGTATTTT. As protein: CSAYSGGTDTEYF.

The rearrangement links TRBV7-2 to TRBJ2-1, with TRBD1 matching 7 bases. After removal of 4 bases from V and 4 bases from J, the junction contained 7 bases not matched to a gene. CDR3 size: 15 residues. CDR1 is SGHTA and CDR2 is FQGNSA in the germline V gene. The DNA for the CDR3 is TGTGCCAGCAGCTCATCCGGGACAGCTTACAATGAGCAGTTCTTC. It codes for CASSSSGTAYNEQFF. Variable domain in full (rest from reference TRBV7-2 and TRBJ2-1): GAGVSQSPSNKVTEKGKDVELRCDPISGHTALYWYRQSLGQGLEFLIYFQGNSAPDKSGLPSDRFSAERTGGSVSTLTIQRTQQEDSAVYLCASSSSGTAYNEQFFGPGTRLTVL.

The chain uses TRBV20-1 and TRBJ2-7, with TRBD2 identical over 11 bases. J gave up 4 bases and V 4 bases, and 6 bases lay outside the gene matches. Germline CDR1 reads DFQATT; CDR2 reads SNEGSKA (reference sequence). The CDR3 contains 14 residues. CDR3 coding DNA: TGCAGTGCTACCGGGACTAGCGGAGATTACGAGCAGTACTTC. It codes for CSATGTSGDYEQYF.

Many counts were recorded for this clonotype. V is TRBV20-1 and J is TRBJ2-7; weak D call: TRBD2 (6 bases). From germline, CDR1 is DFQATT and CDR2 SNEGSKA (reference sequence). The CDR3 length is 15 residues. V shed 0 bases and J shed 6 bases, with 18 bases lying between them. CDR3 residues: CSARDTTSRSGEQYF. The CDR3 nucleotides read TGCAGTGCTAGAGATACGACTAGTCGATCGGGCGAGCAGTACTTC.

At least ten counts were recorded for this clonotype. The chain has TRBV30 and TRBJ2-7; 12 bases align to TRBD2. The trim removed 2 bases at V and 3 bases at J, leaving 5 bases unmatched. CDR3 length: 15 residues. From germline, CDR1 is GTSNPN and CDR2 SVGIG (reference sequence). Here the CDR3 DNA reads TGTGCCTGGAGTTTCAAGACTAGCGGGAGCTACGAGCAGTACTTC. This translates into CAWSFKTSGSYEQYF.

The chain recombines TRBV5-5 with TRBJ2-1, with 14 bases fitting TRBD2. The CDR3 length is 16 residues. Germline values: CDR1 SGHKS, CDR2 YYEKEE (reference sequence). The J segment lost 4 bases and the V segment lost 5 bases, leaving 5 bases of the junction unmatched. DNA for the CDR3: TGTGCCAGCAGGCGACTAGCGGGAGGGGGATACAATGAGCAGTTCTTC. Translated: CASRRLAGGGYNEQFF. Full variable domain (rest looked up from reference TRBV5-5 and TRBJ2-1): DAGVTQSPTHLIKTRGQQVTLRCSPISGHKSVSWYQQVLGQGPQFIFQYYEKEERGRGNFPDRFSARQFPNYSSELNVNALLLGDSALYLCASRRLAGGGYNEQFFGPGTRLTVL.

This clonotype was seen many times. The chain employs TRBV3-1 and TRBJ1-5, with D possibly matching TRBD1 (6 bases). CDR3 length: 13 amino acids. The V end was cut by 5 bases, the J end by 6 bases, with 11 bases between. The germline V gene encodes CDR1 LGHDT and CDR2 YNNKEL (reference sequence). The CDR3 nucleotides read TGTGCCAGCAGCGACACAGGGTTTCAGCCCCAGCATTTT. It translates to CASSDTGFQPQHF.

The rearrangement links TRBV9 to TRBJ2-1; 9 nucleotides align to TRBD2. This CDR3 contains 14 residues. V lost 6 bases to trimming and J lost 5 bases; unmatched junction nucleotides: 6. Germline CDR1 and CDR2: SGDLS and YYNGEE. Here the CDR3 reads CASTRASGDNEQFF. The CDR3 DNA reads TGTGCCAGCACTAGGGCTAGCGGGGACAATGAGCAGTTCTTC.

At least ten counts were recorded for this clonotype. The chain is built from TRBV15 and TRBJ2-1; D gene uncertain. Trimming removed 3 bases at V and 9 bases at J, with 12 bases between. The CDR3 is made up of 13 amino acids. Germline V gene sequence: CDR1 LNHNV, CDR2 YYDKDF (reference sequence). CDR3 nucleotide sequence: TGTGCCACCAGCAGCGGTCTAGAGAGTGAGCAGTTCTTC. The encoded protein is CATSSGLESEQFF.

This chain uses TRBV18 with TRBJ1-5; no firm D call. Germline V gene lookup returns CDR1 KGHSH and CDR2 LQKENI. V was pared by 6 bases and J by 2 bases, with 17 bases between. This CDR3 is 16 amino acids long. CDR3 nucleotides: TGTGCCAGCTCTCCATTCAGGAACGATGGCAATCAGCCCCAGCATTTT. Encoded protein: CASSPFRNDGNQPQHF.

At least ten counts were recorded for this clonotype. The CDR3 DNA reads TGTGCCAGCTCACCACTGCGGGGCTCTAGCACAGATACGCAGTATTTT. This gives the protein CASSPLRGSSTDTQYF. The rearrangement links TRBV18 to TRBJ2-3; perhaps TRBD2 as D (6 bases). Germline CDR1 reads KGHSH; CDR2 reads LQKENI. CDR3 length: 16 amino acids. Between the trimmed V and J ends, which lost 1 base and 0 bases, there was a span of 11 bases.

This clonotype was seen only a few times. The chain recombines TRBV15 with TRBJ2-1; 9 nucleotides match TRBD2. This CDR3 has 16 amino acids. J lost 8 bases, V lost 3 bases, and 11 bases had no gene match. The V gene's germline CDR1 is LNHNV and CDR2 YYDKDF (reference sequence). The CDR3 loop reads CATSSGLASKVYEQFF. CDR3 DNA: TGTGCCACCAGCAGTGGACTAGCGTCAAAGGTGTATGAGCAGTTCTTC.

The chain uses TRBV9 and TRBJ2-4; maybe TRBD1 (7 bases). CDR1 is SGDLS, CDR2 YYNGEE, per germline. The germline V and J ends were trimmed by 0 bases and 1 base, with 11 bases remaining between them. CDR3 length: 16 amino acids. The CDR3 sequence is CASSVVSGGAKNIQYF. In DNA form, the CDR3 reads TGTGCCAGCAGCGTAGTCTCAGGGGGGGCCAAAAACATTCAGTACTTC.